A selection of T cell receptor beta chains follows, all from one sample in a study of CD8+ T cells in alopecia areata. Profiling relied on immunoSEQ multiplex PCR, and the TCRdb table lists in-frame clones only, not all of them. The repertoire holds a few hundred thousand clones, with around two fifths as singletons. Material: CD4+ T cells sorted from blood, obtained around week 34, from a patient treated with tofacitinib. These receptors were taken from a human donor with alopecia areata. Each CDR3 is given with its conserved first and last residue. D genes are given only for firm matches. Some rows mark clone size as missing; the rest say once, few, many or name a class of expanded clone.

D gene | J gene | clone size | V gene | CDR3 DNA | CDR3 protein
NA | TRBJ2-7 | NA | TRBV29-1 | TGCAGCGCGAGGACAGTCGCCAACGAGCAGTACTTC | CSARTVANEQYF
TRBD2 | TRBJ2-7 | few | TRBV11-2 | TGTGCCAGCAGCTCGACCGGGACTAGCGGGGCCTACGAGCAGTACTTC | CASSSTGTSGAYEQYF
TRBD1 | TRBJ1-2 | few | TRBV6-6 | TGTGCCAGCAGTCCCCGGGACAGCGGCTACACCTTC | CASSPRDSGYTF
NA | TRBJ2-6 | NA | TRBV28 | TGTGCCAGCAGTGCCCTCCCACAGGGAGCCGGGGCCAACGTCCTGACTTTC | CASSALPQGAGANVLTF
NA | TRBJ2-1 | NA | TRBV7-3 | TGTGCCAGCAGCGACCGGCCGCGGGGCTCCTACAATGAGCAGTTCTTC | CASSDRPRGSYNEQFF
NA | TRBJ2-7 | NA | TRBV9 | TGTGCCAGCAGCGCGGATCCCTCCGGAATGAGGGAGCAGTACTTC | CASSADPSGMREQYF
NA | TRBJ2-1 | few | TRBV9 | TGTGCCAGCAGCGTAGCTGGGGGAGAGTTTAATGAGCAGTTCTTC | CASSVAGGEFNEQFF
NA | TRBJ2-1 | few | TRBV14 | TGTGCCAGCAGCCCAGGGCGTATACTGTTCTTC | CASSPGRILFF
NA | TRBJ1-2 | NA | TRBV29-1 | TGCAGCGTTGAAGGGACAGCTAACTATGGCTACACCTTC | CSVEGTANYGYTF
TRBD1 | TRBJ2-5 | NA | TRBV7-2 | TGTGCCAGCAGCCCCGGGACAGCAACGGAGACCCAGTACTTC | CASSPGTATETQYF
NA | TRBJ1-5 | NA | TRBV7-2 | TGTGCCAGCAGCTTAATGGAGGGGAATCAGCCCCAGCATTTT | CASSLMEGNQPQHF
NA | TRBJ2-3 | NA | TRBV5-1 | TGCGCCAGCAGCTTGGAACGCGGGCTTAGCACAGATACGCAGTATTTT | CASSLERGLSTDTQYF
NA | TRBJ2-7 | many | TRBV7-3 | TGTGCCAGCAGCTCCGGACAGTCCGGCGAGCAGTACTTC | CASSSGQSGEQYF
NA | TRBJ2-3 | NA | TRBV2 | TGTGCCAGCAGGGAGGGGGCAGATACGCAGTATTTT | CASREGADTQYF
TRBD1 | TRBJ2-4 | NA | TRBV5-1 | TGCGCCAGCAGCCCTGGACAGGGGAACCTAGCCAAAAACATTCAGTACTTC | CASSPGQGNLAKNIQYF
TRBD2 | TRBJ2-4 | few | TRBV30 | TGTGCCTGGAGAGAGTCCAGGGCGCGGGGGAACATTCAGTACTTC | CAWRESRARGNIQYF
NA | TRBJ2-2 | few | TRBV7-9 | TGTGCCAGCAGCGTAGAGGTGAACACCGGGGAGCTGTTTTTT | CASSVEVNTGELFF
TRBD1 | TRBJ1-5 | NA | TRBV4-1 | TGCGCCAGCAGCCAACCAGGGGGGGGTCAGCCCCAGCATTTT | CASSQPGGGQPQHF
NA | TRBJ2-3 | once | TRBV30 | TGTGCCTGGAGTGGGTGGGGAGAGTGGACAGATACGCAGTATTTT | CAWSGWGEWTDTQYF
NA | TRBJ1-2 | few | TRBV28 | TGTGCCAGCAGTTCCCCCGGGCCCCGGGGGGGCTACACCTTC | CASSSPGPRGGYTF
NA | TRBJ2-3 | NA | TRBV27 | TGTGCCAGCACCCGCGATACGCAGTATTTT | CASTRDTQYF
NA | TRBJ1-4 | NA | TRBV30 | TGTGCCGCCGACACGGCAGCAACTAATGAAAAACTGTTTTTT | CAADTAATNEKLFF
NA | TRBJ2-1 | NA | TRBV11-2 | TGTGCCAGCAGCTTAGAGATCAATGAGCAGTTCTTC | CASSLEINEQFF
NA | TRBJ1-1 | NA | TRBV4-2 | TGTGCCAGCAGCCAAGAGTGGGGAGGGTTTGGTTTCTTT | CASSQEWGGFGFF
NA | TRBJ2-2 | few | TRBV6-1 | TGTGCCAGCGGGGGGGACAGTAACGCCGGGGAGCTGTTTTTT | CASGGDSNAGELFF
NA | TRBJ2-5 | NA | TRBV5-6 | TGTGCCAGCAGCTTGGAGTGGGGCGGTAGTGAGACCCAGTACTTC | CASSLEWGGSETQYF
NA | TRBJ2-1 | NA | TRBV7-8 | TGTGCCAGCAGCTTTAGTGAGTACAATGAGCAGTTCTTC | CASSFSEYNEQFF
TRBD2 | TRBJ2-3 | NA | TRBV25-1 | TGTGCCAGCAGGAAGACGCTAGCGGGAGGACCAGATACGCAGTATTTT | CASRKTLAGGPDTQYF
TRBD1 | TRBJ2-7 | NA | TRBV18 | TGTGCCAGCTCACCTGGACAGGGTTTCCACGAGCAGTACTTC | CASSPGQGFHEQYF
NA | TRBJ2-2 | few | TRBV5-1 | TGCGCCAGCAGCTTGGTCGGTTCCAATGATACCGGGGAGCTGTTTTTT | CASSLVGSNDTGELFF
TRBD1 | TRBJ1-1 | NA | TRBV5-1 | TGCGCCAGCAGCAGGGACAGGGCGCCGTTTACTGAAGCTTTCTTT | CASSRDRAPFTEAFF
NA | TRBJ1-5 | NA | TRBV4-2 | TGTGCCAGCAGCCAAGATCTCAATCAGCCCCAGCATTTT | CASSQDLNQPQHF
NA | TRBJ1-6 | once | TRBV18 | TGTGCCAGCTCAAAAACAGACGGGGTCAGGGGAGGTTCACCCCTCCACTTT | CASSKTDGVRGGSPLHF
NA | TRBJ1-5 | NA | TRBV30 | TGTGCCTGGAGTACGATGGGGGCCCAGCATTTT | CAWSTMGAQHF
TRBD2 | TRBJ2-2 | NA | TRBV30 | TGTGCCTGGAGTGTACCCGGACTAGCGACCGGGGAGCTGTTTTTT | CAWSVPGLATGELFF
TRBD1 | TRBJ1-2 | few | TRBV18 | TGTGCCAGCTCTTCCCCGGGGACAGAAGCTAACTATGGCTACACCTTC | CASSSPGTEANYGYTF
TRBD1 | TRBJ2-1 | NA | TRBV5-1 | TGCGCCAGCAGCATTGGACAGGAGAACAATGAGCAGTTCTTC | CASSIGQENNEQFF
TRBD1 | TRBJ1-1 | NA | TRBV7-3 | TGTGCCAGCAGCTTTGGGACAGGGGGCCGCACTGAAGCTTTCTTT | CASSFGTGGRTEAFF
NA | TRBJ2-7 | NA | TRBV11-2 | TGTGCCAGCAGCCTAACGGCCGGGGAAGGGTACGAGCAGTACTTC | CASSLTAGEGYEQYF
TRBD1 | TRBJ2-6 | few | TRBV29-1 | TGCAGCGTTGGAACATCAGGGACAGGAACCTTGTCTGGGGCCAACGTCCTGACTTTC | CSVGTSGTGTLSGANVLTF
NA | TRBJ2-2 | NA | TRBV7-2 | TGTGCCAGCAGCTTGGGGGGCTTAAGGGAGCTGTTTTTT | CASSLGGLRELFF